This TCR beta chain was captured in a study of identifying expanded T cells in peripheral blood. Study-wide points: Two-week clone count variance significantly increased as total template count grew. About 1.2 clones differed between technical replicates, versus roughly 16 and 20 over time.

The ends lost 2 bases at V and 5 bases at J; junction bases unmatched: 12. The germline gives CDR1 SGHTA, CDR2 FQGNSA. The CDR3 runs to 17 residues. Assay: immunoSEQ multiplex PCR; the TCRdb copy retains only in-frame clones and omits some. Of 120,000 or so clones detected, approximately 80% appear once; the ten largest clones hold approximately 3%. No infections or other immune events were documented during collection. Regarding this clone: The antigen is undetermined.

This sequence joins TRBV7-2 and TRBJ2-5, with 9 positions matching TRBD1. This receptor was identified in a person aged 18 to 75 in good health. Sequenced material: blood. The CDR3 sequence: CASSLSLRGQGIETQYF. In DNA form, the CDR3 reads TGTGCCAGCAGCTTATCCCTTCGGGGACAGGGAATCGAGACCCAGTACTTC.